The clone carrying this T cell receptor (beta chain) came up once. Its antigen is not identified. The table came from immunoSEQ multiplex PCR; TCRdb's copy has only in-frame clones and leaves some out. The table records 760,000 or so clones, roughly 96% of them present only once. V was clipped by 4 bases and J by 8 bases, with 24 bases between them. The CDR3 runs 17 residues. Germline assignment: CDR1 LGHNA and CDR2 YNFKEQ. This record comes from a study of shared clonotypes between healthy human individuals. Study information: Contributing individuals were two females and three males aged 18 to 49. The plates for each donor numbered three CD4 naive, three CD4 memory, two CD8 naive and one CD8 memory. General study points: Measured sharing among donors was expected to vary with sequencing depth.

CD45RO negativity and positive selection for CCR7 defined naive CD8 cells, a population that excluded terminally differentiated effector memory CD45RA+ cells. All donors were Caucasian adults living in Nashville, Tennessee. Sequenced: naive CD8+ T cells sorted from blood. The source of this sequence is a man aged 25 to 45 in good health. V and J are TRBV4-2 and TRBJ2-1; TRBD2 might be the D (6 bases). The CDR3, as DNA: TGTGCCAGCAGCCCACAAAGGGGACTCCACTTAGGCGATGAGCAGTTCTTC. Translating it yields CASSPQRGLHLGDEQFF.